These 20 T cell receptor beta chains share one sample of origin, sequenced in a study of Ad26.COV2.S vaccination and SARS-CoV-2 variants. TCRdb's copy holds only in-frame clones and misses some; the assay was immunoSEQ multiplex PCR. The sample lists around 450,000 clones, less than 95% occurring once. The treatment was: roughly 18 received Ad26.COV2.S at low or high dose, single or two shots; about 5 received placebo; per-sample allocation not given. Sampling occurred on day 63 after the first vaccine or placebo injection. The sample consisted of peripheral blood, taken in a trial of Ad26.COV2.S vaccine versus placebo. The receptors shown here come from a person aged 18-60 years who received the Ad26.COV2.S COVID-19 vaccine or a placebo.

This chain uses TRBV5-5 with TRBJ2-6, with D possibly TRBD1 on 5 matching bases. The CDR3 contains 19 residues. Trimming removed 3 bases at V and 0 bases at J, with 19 bases between. CDR1 and CDR2 from the germline V gene are SGHKS and YYEKEE (reference sequence). The CDR3 loop is CASSSAGGAIFSGANVLTF. The CDR3 DNA reads TGTGCCAGCAGCTCGGCCGGTGGGGCAATTTTCTCTGGGGCCAACGTCCTGACTTTC.

The chain joins TRBV18 to TRBJ1-2, with no clear D. The CDR3 is made up of 12 amino acids. The germline V and J ends were trimmed by 3 bases and 5 bases, with 7 bases remaining between them. The germline CDR1 and CDR2 sequences are KGHSH and LQKENI. CDR3 nucleotides: TGTGCCAGCTCACCGGAGACATATGGCTACACCTTC. This codes for CASSPETYGYTF.

This chain links TRBV6-2 or TRBV6-3 with TRBJ1-5, with TRBD1 matching over 10 bases. V lost 5 bases, J lost 7 bases, and 8 bases stayed unmatched. Germline values: CDR1 MNHEY, CDR2 SVGEGT. The CDR3 consists of 15 residues. The CDR3 DNA sequence: TGTGCCAGCAGTCCGAGGGGACAGGGGACGCAGCCCCAGCATTTT. This codes for CASSPRGQGTQPQHF.

The rearrangement links TRBV27 to TRBJ1-1, with 12 bases matching TRBD1. V trimming: 4 bases; J trimming: 4 bases; junction bases outside the gene matches: 7. The CDR3 length is 16 residues. CDR1 is MNHEY, CDR2 SMNVEV, per germline (reference sequence). The CDR3 bases are TGTGCCAGCAGTTCGGGACAGGGGGCTGTGGGCACTGAAGCTTTCTTT. This gives the protein CASSSGQGAVGTEAFF.

This chain connects TRBV28 to TRBJ1-1; 10 bases are shared with TRBD1. The CDR3 consists of 15 residues. With V trimmed by 2 bases and J by 4 bases, 4 bases remained unmatched. CDR1 and CDR2 (germline): MDHEN, SYDVKM. The CDR3 DNA sequence: TGTGCCAGCAGTTTACCGACAGGGGGCCTCACTGAAGCTTTCTTT. This encodes CASSLPTGGLTEAFF.

The V gene is TRBV5-4, the J gene TRBJ2-1; 14 positions match TRBD2. V lost 4 bases to trimming and J lost 6 bases; unmatched junction nucleotides: 3. Germline V lookup: CDR1 SGHNT, CDR2 YYREEE (reference sequence). The CDR3 totals 15 residues. This chain's CDR3 is CASSLGLAGANEQFF. For the CDR3, the DNA is TGTGCCAGCAGCCTGGGACTAGCGGGAGCCAATGAGCAGTTCTTC.

The V gene is TRBV4-1, the J gene TRBJ2-1, with 11 bases fitting TRBD2. Germline loops: CDR1 MGHRA, CDR2 YSYEKL. This CDR3 contains 18 residues. Germline trimming cut 3 bases from V and 4 bases from J; bases unmatched to any gene: 11. The CDR3 bases are TGCGCCAGCAGCCAGGTGACTAGCGGGAAATCCGATTACAATGAGCAGTTCTTC. Residues: CASSQVTSGKSDYNEQFF.

The gene calls are TRBV7-3 and TRBJ2-7; either TRBD1 or TRBD2 may fit D (5 bases each). Trimming took 6 bases from V and 0 from J, leaving 9 bases between them. The CDR3 extends over 13 amino acids. Germline-derived CDR1 and CDR2 are SGHTA and FQGTGA. The CDR3: CASRTGTSYEQYF. The CDR3, as DNA: TGTGCCAGCAGGACCGGGACCTCCTACGAGCAGTACTTC.

The rearrangement uses TRBV28 and TRBJ2-1; 9 bases fit TRBD1. The CDR3 extends over 17 amino acids. The V gene's germline CDR1 is MDHEN and CDR2 SYDVKM. V dropped 2 bases and J dropped 9; count of bases not matched to a gene: 14. The CDR3 loop is CASSLIVRDRVISEQFF. CDR3 nucleotide sequence: TGTGCCAGCAGTTTAATCGTGAGGGACAGGGTAATTAGTGAGCAGTTCTTC.

The rearrangement links TRBV30 to TRBJ2-7; TRBD2 matches 12 bases. Germline trimming cut 1 base from V and 5 bases from J; bases unmatched to any gene: 6. Per germline, CDR1 GTSNPN and CDR2 SVGIG (reference sequence). The CDR3 consists of 15 residues. The CDR3 protein is CAWSARLAGDHEQYF. CDR3 DNA sequence: TGTGCCTGGAGTGCCCGACTAGCGGGAGATCACGAGCAGTACTTC.

V usage is TRBV6-5 and J usage is TRBJ1-3; no clear D. The CDR3 is 13 amino acids. The V gene lost 4 bases and the J gene lost 0 bases, with 4 bases spanning the gap. Germline loops: CDR1 MNHEY, CDR2 SVGAGI. CDR3 bases: TGTGCCAGCAGTTCTTCCTCTGGAAACACCATATATTTT. It specifies CASSSSSGNTIYF.

In its sample, this clone was seen a few times. Other nucleotide sequences in the sample specify the same CDR3. This chain links TRBV5-1 with TRBJ2-7, with D unresolved. Trimming pared 0 bases from V and 1 base from J, leaving 8 bases between. Germline V gene lookup returns CDR1 SGHRS and CDR2 YFSETQ. CDR3 size: 14 residues. The CDR3 loop is CASSLAGNSYEQYF. The CDR3 DNA reads TGCGCCAGCAGCTTGGCCGGAAATTCCTACGAGCAGTACTTC.

This clone is a singleton in its sample. J is TRBJ2-3 and V is TRBV5-6; maybe TRBD1 (6 bases). CDR1 and CDR2 from the germline V gene are SGHDT and YYEEEE. The CDR3 is made up of 14 amino acids. Trimming took off 4 bases at V and 3 bases at J, with 12 bases between the two ends. This chain's CDR3 is CASSQQGVTDTQYF. CDR3 coding DNA: TGTGCCAGCAGCCAACAGGGTGTAACAGATACGCAGTATTTT.

The J gene is TRBJ2-1, the V gene TRBV7-6; possible D gene TRBD2, 6 bases. Germline CDR1 is SGHVS and CDR2 is FNYEAQ. V was shortened by 1 base and J by 6 bases, with 10 bases between the two germline ends. The CDR3 is 14 residues long. CDR3 nucleotide sequence: TGTGCCAGCAGCTTAGGGAGGGTTGGCAATGAGCAGTTCTTC. Residues: CASSLGRVGNEQFF.

This chain links TRBV28 with TRBJ1-4; a weak D match, TRBD1 (6 bases). CDR1 and CDR2 (germline): MDHEN, SYDVKM. The CDR3 length is 14 residues. V lost 2 bases to trimming and J lost 7 bases, with 11 bases between them. This CDR3 reads CASSLPGDREKLFF. For the CDR3, the DNA is TGTGCCAGCAGTTTACCAGGGGATCGTGAAAAACTGTTTTTT. Full variable domain (outside the CDR3, taken from reference TRBV28 and TRBJ1-4): DVKVTQSSRYLVKRTGEKVFLECVQDMDHENMFWYRQDPGLGLRLIYFSYDVKMKEKGDIPEGYSVSREKKERFSLILESASTNQTSMYLCASSLPGDREKLFFGSGTQLSVL.

This chain links TRBV19 with TRBJ2-1; D ambiguous. This CDR3 region has 11 residues. Germline V gene data show CDR1 as LNHDA and CDR2 as SQIVND (reference sequence). V gave up 4 bases and J gave up 4 bases, with 2 bases separating them. This CDR3 is CASSRYNEQFF. In DNA form, the CDR3 reads TGTGCCAGTAGTAGATACAATGAGCAGTTCTTC.

The chain couples TRBV11-2 to TRBJ2-3; D is undetermined. The length of the CDR3 is 15 residues. V dropped 0 bases and J dropped 3 bases, with 10 bases sitting between them. CDR1 and CDR2 (germline): SGHAT, FQNNGV. The CDR3 loop is CASSLDGRPTDTQYF. The CDR3 DNA reads TGTGCCAGCAGCTTAGATGGCAGGCCTACAGATACGCAGTATTTT.

The rearrangement uses TRBV5-5 and TRBJ2-1; 9 bases align to TRBD1. CDR1 and CDR2 (germline): SGHKS, YYEKEE (reference sequence). J lost 10 bases, V lost 6 bases, and 8 bases had no gene match. The length of the CDR3 is 13 residues. The CDR3 sequence is CASKRTGAREQFF. CDR3 nucleotide sequence: TGTGCCAGCAAACGGACAGGGGCGAGAGAGCAGTTCTTC.

This clone was detected once. The chain is built from TRBV11-2 and TRBJ2-7; D uncertain. V shed 5 bases and J shed 0 bases, with 20 bases lying between them. The CDR3 totals 17 residues. From germline, CDR1 is SGHAT and CDR2 FQNNGV. CDR3 bases: TGTGCCAGCAGCCAATTTTGGTCAGCAACAGTCTCCTACGAGCAGTACTTC. Residues: CASSQFWSATVSYEQYF.

The chain couples TRBV23-1 to TRBJ2-7, with D tentatively TRBD1 (6 bases). TRBV23-1 is designated an ORF whose function remains uncertain. Between the trimmed V and J ends, which lost 11 bases and 3 bases, there was a span of 17 bases. The CDR3 length is 13 residues. The CDR3 DNA follows: TGCGCCGGCCCGGGACAAGGAAACTACGAGCAGTACTTC. Its protein product is CAGPGQGNYEQYF.